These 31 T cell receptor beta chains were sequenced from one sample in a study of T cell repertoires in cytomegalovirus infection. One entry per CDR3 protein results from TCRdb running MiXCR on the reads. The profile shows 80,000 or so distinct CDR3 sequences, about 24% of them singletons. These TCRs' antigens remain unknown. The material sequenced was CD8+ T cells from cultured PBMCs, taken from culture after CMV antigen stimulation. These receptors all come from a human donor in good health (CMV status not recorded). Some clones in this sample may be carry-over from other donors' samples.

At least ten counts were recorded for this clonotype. DNA for the CDR3: TGTGCCAGCAGGGAACAGGGAGCTAGCGGGACCGATGAGCAGTTCTTC. Residues: CASREQGASGTDEQFF. This chain connects TRBV7-8 to TRBJ2-1, with 9 bases that match TRBD2. The CDR3 is made up of 16 amino acids. CDR1 and CDR2 from the germline V gene are SGHVS and FQNEAQ. V was pared by 6 bases and J by 8 bases, with 14 bases of the junction left unmatched.

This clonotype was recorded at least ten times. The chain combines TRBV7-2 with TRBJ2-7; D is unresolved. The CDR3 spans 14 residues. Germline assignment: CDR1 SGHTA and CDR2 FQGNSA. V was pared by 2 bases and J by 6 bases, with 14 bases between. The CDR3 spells CASSLMFLLGEQYF. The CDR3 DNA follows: TGTGCCAGCAGCTTAATGTTCCTCCTGGGCGAGCAGTACTTC.

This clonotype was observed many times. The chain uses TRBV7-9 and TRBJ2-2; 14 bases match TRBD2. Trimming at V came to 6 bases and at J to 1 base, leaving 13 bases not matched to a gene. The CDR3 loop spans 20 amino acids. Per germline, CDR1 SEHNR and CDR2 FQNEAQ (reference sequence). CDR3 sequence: CASRPRGGGTSGGNTGELFF. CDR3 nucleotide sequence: TGTGCCAGCAGACCTAGAGGCGGAGGGACTAGCGGGGGGAACACCGGGGAGCTGTTTTTT.

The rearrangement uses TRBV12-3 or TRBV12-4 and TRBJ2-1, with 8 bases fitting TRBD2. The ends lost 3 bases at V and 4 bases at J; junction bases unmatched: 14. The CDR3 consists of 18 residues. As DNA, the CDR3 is TGTGCCAGCAGTTTCGTCGCCTCGATACTAGCGGCGTACAATGAGCAGTTCTTC. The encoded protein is CASSFVASILAAYNEQFF.

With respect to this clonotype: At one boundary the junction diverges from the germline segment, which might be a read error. The DNA for the CDR3 is TGCGCCAGCAGCCAATCGGTAGGACTACCGTACTACGAGCGGTACTTC. It yields the protein CASSQSVGLPYYERYF. The chain is built from TRBV4-3 and TRBJ2-7, with D possibly matching TRBD2 (6 bases). Germline assignment: CDR1 LGHNA and CDR2 YSLEER. The CDR3 sequence is 16 residues long.

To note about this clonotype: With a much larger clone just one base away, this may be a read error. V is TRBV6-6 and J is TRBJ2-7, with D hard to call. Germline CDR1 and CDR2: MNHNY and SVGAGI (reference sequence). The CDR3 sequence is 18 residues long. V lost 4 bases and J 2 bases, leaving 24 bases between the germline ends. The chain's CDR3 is CASSFLQEKDLLTYEQYF. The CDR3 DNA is TGTGCCAGCAGTTTCCTACAAGAGAAAGACCTTCTTACCTACGAGCAGTACTTC.

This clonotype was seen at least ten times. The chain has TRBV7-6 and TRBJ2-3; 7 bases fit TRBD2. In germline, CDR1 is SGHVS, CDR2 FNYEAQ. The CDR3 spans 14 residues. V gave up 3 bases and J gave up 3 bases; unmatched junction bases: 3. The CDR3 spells CASSLGEGTDTQYF. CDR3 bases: TGTGCCAGCAGCTTGGGGGAGGGGACAGATACGCAGTATTTT.

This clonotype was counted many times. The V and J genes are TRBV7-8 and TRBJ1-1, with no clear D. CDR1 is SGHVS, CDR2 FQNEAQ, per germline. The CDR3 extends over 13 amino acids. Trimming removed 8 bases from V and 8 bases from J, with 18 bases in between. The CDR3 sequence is CASGGRLKEEAFF. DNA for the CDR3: TGTGCCAGCGGCGGGCGGTTGAAGGAGGAAGCTTTCTTT.

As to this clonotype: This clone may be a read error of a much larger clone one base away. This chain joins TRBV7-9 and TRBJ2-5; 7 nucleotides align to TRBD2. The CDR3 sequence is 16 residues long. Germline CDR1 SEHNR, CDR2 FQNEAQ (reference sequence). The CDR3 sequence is CASNLVFGGGEETQYF. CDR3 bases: TGTGCCAGCAACTTAGTTTTCGGCGGGGGAGAAGAGACCCAGTACTTC.

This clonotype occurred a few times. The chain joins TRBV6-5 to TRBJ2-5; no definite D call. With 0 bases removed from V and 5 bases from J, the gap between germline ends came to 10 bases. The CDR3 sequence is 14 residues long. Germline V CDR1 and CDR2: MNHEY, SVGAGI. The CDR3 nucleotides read TGTGCCAGCAGTTACTCGAGTGGGCCCGAGACCCAGTACTTC. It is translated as CASSYSSGPETQYF.

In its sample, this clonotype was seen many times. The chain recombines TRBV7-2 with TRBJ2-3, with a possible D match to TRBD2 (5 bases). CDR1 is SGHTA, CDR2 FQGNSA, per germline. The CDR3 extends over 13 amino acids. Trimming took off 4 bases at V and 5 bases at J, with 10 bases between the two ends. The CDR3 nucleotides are TGTGCCAGCAGCTCCACCGGGGTAGATACGCAGTATTTT. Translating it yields CASSSTGVDTQYF.

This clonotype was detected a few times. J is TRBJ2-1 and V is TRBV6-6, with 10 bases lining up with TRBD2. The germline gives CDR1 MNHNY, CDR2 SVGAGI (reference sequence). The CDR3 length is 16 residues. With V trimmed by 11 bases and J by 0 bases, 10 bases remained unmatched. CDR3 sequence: CAAKTSGPPSYNEQFF. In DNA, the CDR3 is TGTGCCGCGAAGACTAGCGGGCCCCCCTCCTACAATGAGCAGTTCTTC.

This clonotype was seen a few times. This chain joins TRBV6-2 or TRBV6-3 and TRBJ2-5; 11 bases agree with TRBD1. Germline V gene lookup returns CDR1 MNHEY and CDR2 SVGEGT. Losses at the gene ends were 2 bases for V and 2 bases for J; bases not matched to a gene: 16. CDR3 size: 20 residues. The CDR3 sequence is CASSYPIPGQGGLEQETQYF. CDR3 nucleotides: TGTGCCAGCAGTTACCCAATTCCGGGACAGGGGGGCTTGGAGCAAGAGACCCAGTACTTC.

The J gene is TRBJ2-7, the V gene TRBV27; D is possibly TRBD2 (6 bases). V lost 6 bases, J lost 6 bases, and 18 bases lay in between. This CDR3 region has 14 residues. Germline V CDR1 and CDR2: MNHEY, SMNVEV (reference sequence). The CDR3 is CASSLKQLGGEQYF. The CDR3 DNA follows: TGTGCCAGCAGCCTAAAACAGCTCGGGGGCGAGCAGTACTTC.

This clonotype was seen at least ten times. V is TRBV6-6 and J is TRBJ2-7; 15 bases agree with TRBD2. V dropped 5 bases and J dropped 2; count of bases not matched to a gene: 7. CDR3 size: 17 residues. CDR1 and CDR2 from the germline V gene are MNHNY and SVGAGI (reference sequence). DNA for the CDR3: TGTGCCAGCAGTGCCCCGGGACTAGCGGGAGGAGCCTACGAGCAGTACTTC. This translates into CASSAPGLAGGAYEQYF.

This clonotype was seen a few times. The CDR3 coding sequence is TGTGCCAGCAGCCCAGGGGAATCGGGCAATCAGCCCCAGCATTTT. Translating gives CASSPGESGNQPQHF. V is TRBV7-9 and J is TRBJ1-5, with D possibly being TRBD1 (6 bases). The ends were cut back, 5 bases at V and 2 bases at J, with 13 bases in the middle. The CDR3 spans 15 residues. Germline CDR1 is SEHNR and CDR2 is FQNEAQ (reference sequence).

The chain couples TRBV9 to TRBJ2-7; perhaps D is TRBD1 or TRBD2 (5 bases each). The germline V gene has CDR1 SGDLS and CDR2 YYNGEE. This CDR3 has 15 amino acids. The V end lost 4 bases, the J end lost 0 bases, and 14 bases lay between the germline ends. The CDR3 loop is CASSPVGDGSYEQYF. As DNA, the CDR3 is TGTGCCAGCAGCCCGGTGGGGGACGGCTCCTACGAGCAGTACTTC.

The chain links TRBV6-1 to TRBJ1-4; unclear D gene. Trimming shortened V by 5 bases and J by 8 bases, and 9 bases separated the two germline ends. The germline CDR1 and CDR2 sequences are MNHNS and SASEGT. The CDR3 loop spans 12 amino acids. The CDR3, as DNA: TGTGCCAGCAGTTACGGTGGGGAAAAACTGTTTTTT. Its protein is CASSYGGEKLFF.

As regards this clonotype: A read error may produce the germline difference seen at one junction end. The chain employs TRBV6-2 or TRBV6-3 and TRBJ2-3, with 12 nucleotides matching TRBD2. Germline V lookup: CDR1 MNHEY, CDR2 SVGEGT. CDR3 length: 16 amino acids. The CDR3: CASRPLAGGPTDTRYF. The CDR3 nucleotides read TGTGCCAGCAGACCTCTAGCGGGAGGGCCGACAGATACGCGGTATTTT.

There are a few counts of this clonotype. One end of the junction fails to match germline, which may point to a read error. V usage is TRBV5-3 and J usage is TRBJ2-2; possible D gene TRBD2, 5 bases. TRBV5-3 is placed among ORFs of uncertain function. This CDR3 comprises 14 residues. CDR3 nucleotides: TGTGCCAGCAGCTTGGCTAGCAACACCGGGGAGCTGTTTTTT. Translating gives CASSLASNTGELFF.

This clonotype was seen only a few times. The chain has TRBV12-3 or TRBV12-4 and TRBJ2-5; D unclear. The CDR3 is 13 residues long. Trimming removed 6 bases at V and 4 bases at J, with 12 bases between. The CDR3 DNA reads TGTGCCAGCAGGCGACCTTTGGTAGAGACCCAGTACTTC. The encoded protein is CASRRPLVETQYF.

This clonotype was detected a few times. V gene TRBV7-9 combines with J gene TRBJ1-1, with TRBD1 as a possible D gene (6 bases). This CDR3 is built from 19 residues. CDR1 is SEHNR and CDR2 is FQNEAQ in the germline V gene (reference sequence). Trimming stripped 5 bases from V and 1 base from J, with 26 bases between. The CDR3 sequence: CASSGGGGRGRGENTEAFF. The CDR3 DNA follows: TGTGCCAGCAGCGGGGGCGGGGGACGGGGACGAGGGGAGAACACTGAAGCTTTCTTT.

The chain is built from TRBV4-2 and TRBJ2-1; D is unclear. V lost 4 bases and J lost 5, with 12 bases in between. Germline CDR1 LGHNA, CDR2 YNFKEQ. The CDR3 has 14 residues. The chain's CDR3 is CASSLDLEDNEQFF. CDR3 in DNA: TGTGCCAGCAGCCTCGACTTAGAAGACAATGAGCAGTTCTTC.

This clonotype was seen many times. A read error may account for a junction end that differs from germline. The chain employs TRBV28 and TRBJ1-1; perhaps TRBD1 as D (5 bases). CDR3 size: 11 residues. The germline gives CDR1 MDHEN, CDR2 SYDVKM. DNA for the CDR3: TGTGCCAGCACTCCCTGGGGGTCTGAAGCTTTC. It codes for CASTPWGSEAF.

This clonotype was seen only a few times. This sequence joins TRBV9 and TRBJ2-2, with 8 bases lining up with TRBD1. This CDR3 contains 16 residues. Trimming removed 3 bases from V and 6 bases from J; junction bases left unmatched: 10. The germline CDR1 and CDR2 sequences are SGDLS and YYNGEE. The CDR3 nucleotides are TGTGCCAGCAGCGCAGACAGGGGAGGTTTGGCCGGGGAGCTGTTTTTT. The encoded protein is CASSADRGGLAGELFF.

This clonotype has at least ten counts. The CDR3 nucleotides read TGTGCCAGCAGCTTACGGGAACAGGGGCCACGGAGGGATTCACCCCTCCACTTT. Protein: CASSLREQGPRRDSPLHF. The rearrangement links TRBV7-2 to TRBJ1-6; 7 bases agree with TRBD1. Germline values: CDR1 SGHTA, CDR2 FQGNSA. The trim removed 2 bases at V and 8 bases at J, leaving 15 bases unmatched. The CDR3 spans 18 residues. The full variable domain, with the rest looked up from reference TRBV7-2 and TRBJ1-6, is GAGVSQSPSNKVTEKGKDVELRCDPISGHTALYWYRQSLGQGLEFLIYFQGNSAPDKSGLPSDRFSAERTGGSVSTLTIQRTQQEDSAVYLCASSLREQGPRRDSPLHFGNGTRLTVT.

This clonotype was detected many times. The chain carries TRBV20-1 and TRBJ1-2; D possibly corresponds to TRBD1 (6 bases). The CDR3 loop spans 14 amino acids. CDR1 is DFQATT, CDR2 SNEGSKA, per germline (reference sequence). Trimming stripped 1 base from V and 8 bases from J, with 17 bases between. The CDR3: CSARATGTLEGYTF. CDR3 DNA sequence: TGCAGTGCTAGAGCAACAGGGACTTTGGAAGGCTACACCTTC.

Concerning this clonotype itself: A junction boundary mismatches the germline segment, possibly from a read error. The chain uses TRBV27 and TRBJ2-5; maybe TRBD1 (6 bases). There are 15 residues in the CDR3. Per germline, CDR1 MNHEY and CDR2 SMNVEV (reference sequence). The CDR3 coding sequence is TGTGCCAACAGTTTATCGGCCAGGGGCGGGGAGACCCAGTACTTC. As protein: CANSLSARGGETQYF.

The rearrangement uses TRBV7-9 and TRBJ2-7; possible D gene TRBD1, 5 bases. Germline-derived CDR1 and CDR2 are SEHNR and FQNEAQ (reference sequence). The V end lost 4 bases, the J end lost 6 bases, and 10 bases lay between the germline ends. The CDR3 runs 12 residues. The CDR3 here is CASSSTTGEQYF. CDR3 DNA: TGTGCCAGCAGCTCAACTACAGGCGAGCAGTACTTC.

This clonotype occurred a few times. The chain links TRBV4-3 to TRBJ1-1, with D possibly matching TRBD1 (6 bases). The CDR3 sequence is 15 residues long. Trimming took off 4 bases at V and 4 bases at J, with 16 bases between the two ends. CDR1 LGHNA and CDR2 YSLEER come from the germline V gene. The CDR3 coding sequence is TGCGCCAGCAGCCTCGTACAGGGATTTCCCACTGAAGCTTTCTTT. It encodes CASSLVQGFPTEAFF.

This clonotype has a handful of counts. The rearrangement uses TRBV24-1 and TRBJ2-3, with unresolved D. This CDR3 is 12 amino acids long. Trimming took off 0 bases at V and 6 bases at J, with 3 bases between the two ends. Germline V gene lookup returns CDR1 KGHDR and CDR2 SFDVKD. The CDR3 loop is CATSDLRDTQYF. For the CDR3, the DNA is TGTGCCACCAGTGATTTGCGGGATACGCAGTATTTT.